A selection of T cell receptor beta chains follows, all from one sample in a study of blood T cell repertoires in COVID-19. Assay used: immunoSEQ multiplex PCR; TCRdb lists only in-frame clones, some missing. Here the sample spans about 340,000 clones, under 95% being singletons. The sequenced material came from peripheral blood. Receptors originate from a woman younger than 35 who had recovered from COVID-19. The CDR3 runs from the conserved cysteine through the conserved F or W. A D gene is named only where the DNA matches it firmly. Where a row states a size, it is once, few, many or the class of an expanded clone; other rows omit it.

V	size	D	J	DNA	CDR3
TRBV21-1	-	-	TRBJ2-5	TGTGCCAGCCCAAGGGAGGCTAGCGGGAGATTGGAGACCCAGTACTTC	CASPREASGRLETQYF
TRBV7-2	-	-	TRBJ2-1	TGTGCCAGCAGCTTGGAGCGGGCCCCCTACAATGAGCAGTTCTTC	CASSLERAPYNEQFF
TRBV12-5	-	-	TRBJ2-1	TGTGCTAGTGGTTTGGCCATCAATGAGCAGTTCTTC	CASGLAINEQFF
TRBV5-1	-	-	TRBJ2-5	TGCGCCAGCAGCTTGGGCGGGGTTGGAGAGACCCAGTACTTC	CASSLGGVGETQYF
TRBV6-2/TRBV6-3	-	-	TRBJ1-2	TGTGCCAGCAGTTACAGCCAGCGCTATGGCTACACCTTC	CASSYSQRYGYTF
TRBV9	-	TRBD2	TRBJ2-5	TGTGCCAGCAGCGTAGGACTAGCAATCGGGGAGACCCAGTACTTC	CASSVGLAIGETQYF
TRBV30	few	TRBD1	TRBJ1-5	TGTGCCTGTGGACAGGGTGCAAGCAATCAGCCCCAGCATTTT	CACGQGASNQPQHF
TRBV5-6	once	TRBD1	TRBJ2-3	TGTGCCAGCAGCTACAGGGGACCGTTCCTCACAGATACGCAGTATTTT	CASSYRGPFLTDTQYF
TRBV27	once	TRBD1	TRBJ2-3	TGTGCCAGCTTGGACAGGCCCGGGACGCAGTATTTT	CASLDRPGTQYF
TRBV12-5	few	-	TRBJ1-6	TGTGCTAGTGGTCCGGGAGGTTCACCCCTCCACTTT	CASGPGGSPLHF
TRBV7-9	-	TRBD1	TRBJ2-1	TGTGCCAGCAGCCATCCAGGGGGCGCCTACAATGAGCAGTTCTTC	CASSHPGGAYNEQFF
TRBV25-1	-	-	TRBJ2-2	TGTGCCAGCAGTGAATTGGGTCGCGGGAAAAGCACCGGGGAGCTGTTTTTT	CASSELGRGKSTGELFF
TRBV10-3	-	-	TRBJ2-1	TGTGCCATCAGTGAGCGGACAGTAGGTGAGCAGTTCTTC	CAISERTVGEQFF
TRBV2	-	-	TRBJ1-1	TGTGCCAGCAGTGAAGGTCAGGGGTACACTGAAGCTTTCTTT	CASSEGQGYTEAFF
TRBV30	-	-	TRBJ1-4	TGTGCCTGGAGCGCACCACCCCCTGGAGCCCGCAATGAAAAACTGTTTTTT	CAWSAPPPGARNEKLFF
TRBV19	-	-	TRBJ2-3	TGTGCCAGTAGTACAGGGGGGTTAGATACGCAGTATTTT	CASSTGGLDTQYF
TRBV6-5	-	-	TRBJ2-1	TGTGCCAGCAGTTATGTGGGAGGACTCCACAATGAGCAGTTCTTC	CASSYVGGLHNEQFF
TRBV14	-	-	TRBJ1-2	TGTGCCAGCAGCCAAGCCCGAGAGGGCTACACCTTC	CASSQAREGYTF
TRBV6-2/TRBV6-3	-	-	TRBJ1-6	TGTGCCAGCAGTTACACCGCGAGGTGGAGCTCCTATAATTCACCCCTCCACTTT	CASSYTARWSSYNSPLHF
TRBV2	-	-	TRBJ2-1	TGTGCCAGCAGGAGGGGGGGACTATTCAATGAGCAGTTCTTC	CASRRGGLFNEQFF
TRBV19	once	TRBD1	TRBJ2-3	TGTGCCAGTAGGGACAGGGTAGCAGATACGCAGTATTTT	CASRDRVADTQYF
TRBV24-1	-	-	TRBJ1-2	TGTGCCACCCCAACTTTGAGGCACGCATCTACCTACTATGGCTACACCTTC	CATPTLRHASTYYGYTF
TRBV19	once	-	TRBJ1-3	TGTGCCAGTAGTGAGGGAGTCTCTGGAAACACCATATATTTT	CASSEGVSGNTIYF
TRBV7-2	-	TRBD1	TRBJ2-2	TGTGCCAGCAGCTTATATTCTCAGGGGGCGGCTGGCACCGGGGAGCTGTTTTTT	CASSLYSQGAAGTGELFF
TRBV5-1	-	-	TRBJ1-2	TGCGCCAGCAGCCCTTCGAGTTTAAGATCGGGAGGCCATGGCTACACCTTC	CASSPSSLRSGGHGYTF
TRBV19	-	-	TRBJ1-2	TGTGCCAGTAGTATACAGGGCCCAAACTATGGCTACACCTTC	CASSIQGPNYGYTF
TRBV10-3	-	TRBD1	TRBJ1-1	TGTGCCATCAGACGACAGGGTGGCACTGAAGCTTTCTTT	CAIRRQGGTEAFF
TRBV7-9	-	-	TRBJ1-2	TGTGCCATCCCTCGACTTAGTGGCTACACCTTC	CAIPRLSGYTF
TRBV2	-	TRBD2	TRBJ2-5	TGTGCCGACAGCGGGCGGGAGGGCCTGGAGACCCAGTACTTC	CADSGREGLETQYF
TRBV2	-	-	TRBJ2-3	TGTGCCAGCAATCCGTTCACAGATACGCAGTATTTT	CASNPFTDTQYF
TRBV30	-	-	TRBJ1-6	TGTGCCTGGACCCGACTCCAGTCCAATTCACCCCTCCACTTT	CAWTRLQSNSPLHF
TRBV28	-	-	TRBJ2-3	TGTGCCAGCAGTAGGGCAGGGGCGCGGACAGATACGCAGTATTTT	CASSRAGARTDTQYF
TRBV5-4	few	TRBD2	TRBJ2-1	TGTGCCAGCAGCTTACGGACTAGCGGGGATTACAATGAGCAGTTCTTC	CASSLRTSGDYNEQFF
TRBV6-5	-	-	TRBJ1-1	TGTGCCATCGGGGGAGAAGGAACTGAAGCTTTCTTT	CAIGGEGTEAFF
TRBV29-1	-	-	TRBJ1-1	TGCAGCGTTGAACGACAGGACACTTGGAACACTGAAGCTTTCTTT	CSVERQDTWNTEAFF
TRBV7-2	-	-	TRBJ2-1	TGTGCCAGCAGCTTAGGGGGGGTCGGCTACCAGGCTTCCTACAATGAGCAGTTCTTC	CASSLGGVGYQASYNEQFF
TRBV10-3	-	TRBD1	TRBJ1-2	TGTGCCATCAGCCCCGGACAGGCCCGCTATGGCTACACCTTC	CAISPGQARYGYTF
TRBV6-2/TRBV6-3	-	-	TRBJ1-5	TGTGCCAGCAGTTACGGGGGGAACGGTCAGCCCCAGCATTTT	CASSYGGNGQPQHF
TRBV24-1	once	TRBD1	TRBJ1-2	TGTGCCACCAGTCCTAGGGACAGGGGCTATGGCTACACCTTC	CATSPRDRGYGYTF
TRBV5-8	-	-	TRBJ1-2	TGTGCCAGCAGTGGGGGGAACTATGGCTACACCTTC	CASSGGNYGYTF
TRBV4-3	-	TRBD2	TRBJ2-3	TGCGCCAGCAGCCCCCGGACTAGCGGTAGCACAGATACGCAGTATTTT	CASSPRTSGSTDTQYF
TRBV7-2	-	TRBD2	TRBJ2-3	TGTGCCAGCAGCCTTAGCGGGAGTCTTGCCGATACGCAGTATTTT	CASSLSGSLADTQYF
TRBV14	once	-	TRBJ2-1	TGTGCCAGCAGCCAGATACGGACTCCTTACAATGAGCAGTTCTTC	CASSQIRTPYNEQFF
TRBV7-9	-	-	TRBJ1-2	TGTGCCAGCAGCCCGCGGGACCTAGGGCGGGGCTACACCTTC	CASSPRDLGRGYTF
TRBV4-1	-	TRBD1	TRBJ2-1	TGCGCCAGCAGCCAAGAACCCCCCCGGGACAGGGGGCGTAATGAGCAGTTCTTC	CASSQEPPRDRGRNEQFF
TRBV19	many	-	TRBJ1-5	TGTGCCAGTAACCGGTCAGGGAGGCAGGATCAGCCCCAGCATTTT	CASNRSGRQDQPQHF
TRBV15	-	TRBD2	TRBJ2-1	TGTGCCACCAGCAGCCTAGCCGGGGGGGATGAGCAGTTCTTC	CATSSLAGGDEQFF
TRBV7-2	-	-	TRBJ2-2	TGTGCCAGCAGCTTCCGAGCGGGCCTCACCGGGGAGCTGTTTTTT	CASSFRAGLTGELFF
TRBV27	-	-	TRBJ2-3	TGTGCCAGCACCAATGGTCCGGGAGATACGCAGTATTTT	CASTNGPGDTQYF
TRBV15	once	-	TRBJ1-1	TGTGCCACCAGCAGAGTACAAAACACTGAAGCTTTCTTT	CATSRVQNTEAFF
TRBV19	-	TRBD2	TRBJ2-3	TGTGCCAGTAGTATGGGGCTAGCGGGAGGTTGGTTTCTAAACACAGATACGCAGTATTTT	CASSMGLAGGWFLNTDTQYF
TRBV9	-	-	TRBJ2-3	TGTGCCAGCAGCGTAGCAGCGTACACAGATACGCAGTATTTT	CASSVAAYTDTQYF